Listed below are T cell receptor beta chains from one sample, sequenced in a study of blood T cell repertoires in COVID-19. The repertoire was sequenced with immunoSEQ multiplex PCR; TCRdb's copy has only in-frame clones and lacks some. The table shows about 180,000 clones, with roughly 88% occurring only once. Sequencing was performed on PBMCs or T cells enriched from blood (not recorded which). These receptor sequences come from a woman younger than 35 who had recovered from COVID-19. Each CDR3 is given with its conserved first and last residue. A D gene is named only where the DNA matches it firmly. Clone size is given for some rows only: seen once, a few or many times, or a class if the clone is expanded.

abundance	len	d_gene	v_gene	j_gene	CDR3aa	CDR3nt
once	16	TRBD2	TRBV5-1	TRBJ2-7	CASSLEFGTSFYEQYF	TGCGCCAGCAGCTTGGAGTTTGGGACTAGCTTCTACGAGCAGTACTTC
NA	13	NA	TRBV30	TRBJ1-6	CVSRNSYNSPLHF	TGTGTATCGCGGAACTCCTATAATTCACCCCTCCACTTT
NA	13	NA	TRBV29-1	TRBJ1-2	CSASGGVNYGYTF	TGCAGCGCCTCAGGAGGGGTTAACTATGGCTACACCTTC
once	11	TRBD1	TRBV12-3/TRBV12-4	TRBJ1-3	CALQGAGTIYF	TGTGCCCTACAGGGGGCAGGGACCATATATTTT
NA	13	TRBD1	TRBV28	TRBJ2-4	CASSLGQTQIQYF	TGTGCCAGCAGTTTGGGACAGACCCAAATTCAGTACTTC
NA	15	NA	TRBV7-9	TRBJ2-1	CASSLAIADNNEQFF	TGTGCCAGCAGCTTAGCCATAGCGGACAACAATGAGCAGTTCTTC
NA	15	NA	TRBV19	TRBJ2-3	CASSSGQRSTDTQYF	TGTGCCAGTAGTTCAGGACAGCGAAGCACAGATACGCAGTATTTT
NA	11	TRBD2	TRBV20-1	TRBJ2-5	CSALADPSQNF	TGCAGTGCCCTAGCGGACCCCAGCCAGAACTTC
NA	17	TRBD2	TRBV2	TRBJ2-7	CASSTGTSGSRSYEQYF	TGTGCCAGCAGTACCGGGACTAGCGGGAGCCGCTCCTACGAGCAGTACTTC
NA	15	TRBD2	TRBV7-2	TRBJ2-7	CASSSRTSGSYEQYF	TGTGCCAGCAGCTCCCGGACTAGCGGTTCCTACGAGCAGTACTTC
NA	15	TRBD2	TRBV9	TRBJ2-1	CASSPPPGRWNEQFF	TGTGCCAGCAGCCCTCCGCCCGGGAGGTGGAATGAGCAGTTCTTC
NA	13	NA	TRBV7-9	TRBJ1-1	CASKSRNNTEAFF	TGTGCCAGCAAGAGCAGGAACAACACTGAAGCTTTCTTT
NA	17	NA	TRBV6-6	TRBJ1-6	CASSPLGSISGNSPLHF	TGTGCCAGCAGTCCCCTCGGTTCCATATCCGGTAATTCACCCCTCCACTTT
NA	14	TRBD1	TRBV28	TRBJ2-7	CASNGQGSSYEQYF	TGTGCCAGCAACGGACAGGGAAGCTCCTACGAGCAGTACTTC
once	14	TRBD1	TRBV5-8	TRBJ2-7	CASSSRDRVHEQYF	TGTGCCAGCAGTTCCCGGGACAGGGTTCACGAGCAGTACTTC
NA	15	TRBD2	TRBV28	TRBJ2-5	CASTGGAPYRETQYF	TGTGCCAGCACCGGGGGGGCTCCCTACAGGGAGACCCAGTACTTC
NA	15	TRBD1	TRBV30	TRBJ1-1	CAQNRDRGLNTEAFF	TGTGCCCAGAACCGGGACAGGGGGCTTAACACTGAAGCTTTCTTT
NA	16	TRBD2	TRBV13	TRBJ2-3	CASSLASGGSSDTQYF	TGTGCCAGCAGCTTAGCTAGCGGGGGGTCCTCAGATACGCAGTATTTT
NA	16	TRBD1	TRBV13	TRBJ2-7	CASSSGQGAFRYEQYF	TGTGCCAGCAGCTCGGGACAGGGGGCTTTTCGGTACGAGCAGTACTTC
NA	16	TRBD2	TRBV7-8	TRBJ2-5	CASSSRLAPNQETQYF	TGTGCCAGCAGCTCCCGACTAGCGCCCAACCAAGAGACCCAGTACTTC
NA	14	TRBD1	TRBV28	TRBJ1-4	CATGQGGVEEKLFF	TGTGCCACGGGACAGGGGGGCGTTGAGGAAAAACTGTTTTTT
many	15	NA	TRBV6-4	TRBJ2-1	CASSAGESSYNEQFF	TGTGCCAGCAGTGCGGGAGAAAGCTCCTACAATGAGCAGTTCTTC
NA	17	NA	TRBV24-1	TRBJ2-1	CATSGGLGTQSYNEQFF	TGTGCCACCAGTGGGGGGCTAGGGACACAGTCCTACAATGAGCAGTTCTTC
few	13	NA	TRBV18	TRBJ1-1	CASSPYSNTEAFF	TGTGCCAGCTCACCCTACTCGAACACTGAAGCTTTCTTT
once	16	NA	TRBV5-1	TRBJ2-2	CASSLTPNMNTGELFF	TGCGCCAGCAGCTTGACACCGAACATGAACACCGGGGAGCTGTTTTTT
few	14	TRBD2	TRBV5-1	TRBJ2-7	CASSPLAGSYEQYF	TGCGCCAGCAGCCCCCTAGCGGGGTCCTACGAGCAGTACTTC
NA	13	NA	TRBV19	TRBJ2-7	CASSIRGGGEQYF	TGTGCCAGTAGTATACGGGGAGGAGGCGAGCAGTACTTC
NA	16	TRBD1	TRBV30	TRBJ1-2	CAWNTGTGGLVYGYTF	TGTGCCTGGAACACCGGGACAGGGGGTTTGGTCTATGGCTACACCTTC
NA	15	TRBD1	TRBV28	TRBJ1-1	CASGTGTGGLSEAFF	TGTGCCAGCGGAACCGGGACAGGGGGGCTCTCTGAAGCTTTCTTT
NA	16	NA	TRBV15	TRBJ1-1	CATSRDRWQMNTEAFF	TGTGCCACCAGCAGAGATCGATGGCAGATGAACACTGAAGCTTTCTTT
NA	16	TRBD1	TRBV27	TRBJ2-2	CASSPLVEGAGGELFF	TGTGCCAGCAGTCCCCTGGTAGAGGGGGCTGGCGGGGAGCTGTTTTTT
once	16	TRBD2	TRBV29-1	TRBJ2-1	CSVGTSGSSSYNEQFF	TGCAGCGTGGGGACTAGCGGGTCTAGCTCCTACAATGAGCAGTTCTTC
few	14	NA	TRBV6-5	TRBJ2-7	CASSYRRATYEQYF	TGTGCCAGCAGTTATAGGCGGGCGACCTACGAGCAGTACTTC
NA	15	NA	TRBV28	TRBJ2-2	CASSFNDRNTGELFF	TGTGCCAGCAGTTTTAACGACAGGAACACCGGGGAGCTGTTTTTT
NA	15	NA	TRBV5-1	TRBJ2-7	CASSLWDTPSYEQYF	TGCGCCAGCAGCTTGTGGGACACCCCCTCCTACGAGCAGTACTTC
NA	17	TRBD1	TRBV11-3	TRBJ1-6	CASSLAMHRGWDSPLHF	TGTGCCAGCAGCTTAGCCATGCACAGGGGCTGGGATTCACCCCTCCACTTT
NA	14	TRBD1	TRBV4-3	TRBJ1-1	CASSQVPGGPEAFF	TGCGCCAGCAGCCAAGTTCCAGGGGGCCCTGAAGCTTTCTTT
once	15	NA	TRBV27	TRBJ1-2	CASSEDSRLYYGYTF	TGTGCCAGCAGTGAGGACAGTCGACTCTACTATGGCTACACCTTC
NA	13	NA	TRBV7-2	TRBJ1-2	CASSFRAGGGYTF	TGTGCCAGCAGCTTCAGAGCAGGAGGTGGCTACACCTTC
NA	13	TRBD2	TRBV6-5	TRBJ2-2	CASTGTSAGELFF	TGTGCCAGCACCGGGACTAGCGCCGGGGAGCTGTTTTTT
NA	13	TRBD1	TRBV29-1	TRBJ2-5	CSSETGFQETQYF	TGCAGCAGCGAGACAGGGTTCCAAGAGACCCAGTACTTC
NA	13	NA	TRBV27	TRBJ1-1	CASSFYGNTEAFF	TGTGCCAGCAGTTTCTACGGGAACACTGAAGCTTTCTTT
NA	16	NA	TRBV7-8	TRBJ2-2	CASSLVRYANTGELFF	TGTGCCAGCAGCTTAGTACGGTACGCGAACACCGGGGAGCTGTTTTTT
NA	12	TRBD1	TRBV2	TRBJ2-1	CASRDRINEQFF	TGTGCCAGCAGGGACAGGATCAATGAGCAGTTCTTC
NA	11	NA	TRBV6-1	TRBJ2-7	CASSQDSGQYF	TGTGCCAGCAGCCAGGACTCGGGGCAGTACTTC